Shown below are 5 T cell receptor beta chains from a single sample sequenced in a study of T-cell memory formation after mild COVID-19. TCRdb fed the 5' RACE reads into MiXCR, producing one record per CDR3 protein. The top ten clones hold approximately 8.4% of a sample with hundreds of thousands of distinct CDR3 sequences, roughly 21% of them seen once. Sequencing was carried out using PBMCs or a T cell subset sorted from them (not recorded which). These receptors were collected from an adult woman who had mild COVID-19 (a few samples of this study predate the infection). Cell type and time point are not known.

This clonotype was picked up many times. The J gene is TRBJ2-1, the V gene TRBV7-9; 8 bases agree with TRBD2. The CDR3 length is 17 residues. In germline, CDR1 is SEHNR, CDR2 FQNEAQ (reference sequence). J gave up 1 base and V 5 bases, and 10 bases lay outside the gene matches. DNA of the CDR3: TGTGCCAGCAGCCCCCCAGGCGGGAGGACTTCCTACAATGAGCAGTTCTTC. This encodes CASSPPGGRTSYNEQFF.

This chain joins TRBV24-1 and TRBJ2-5, with 8 bases fitting TRBD1. The CDR3 sequence is 15 residues long. CDR1 and CDR2 (germline): KGHDR, SFDVKD. The V gene end was trimmed by 3 bases and the J gene end by 1 base; junction bases not matched to a gene: 3. DNA for the CDR3: TGTGCCACCAGTGATGGGACAGGCGTCCAAGAGACCCAGTACTTC. It codes for CATSDGTGVQETQYF.

The V and J genes are TRBV24-1 and TRBJ2-7; 7 bases are shared with TRBD2. The length of the CDR3 is 14 residues. V lost 0 bases, J lost 2 bases, and 0 bases stayed unmatched. CDR1 is KGHDR and CDR2 is SFDVKD in the germline V gene. CDR3 sequence reads: CATSDLGGAYEQYF. CDR3 nucleotide sequence: TGTGCCACCAGTGATTTGGGGGGGGCCTACGAGCAGTACTTC.

The chain combines TRBV29-1 with TRBJ1-3; TRBD1 matches at 9 bases. Unmatched junction bases numbered 13, after V lost 6 bases and J lost 1 base. This CDR3 comprises 17 residues. The germline V gene has CDR1 SQVTM and CDR2 ANQGSEA. This chain's CDR3 is CSVEDFGQGRSGNTIYF. The CDR3 DNA is TGCAGCGTGGAGGACTTTGGACAGGGGAGATCTGGAAACACCATATATTTT.

The V and J genes are TRBV20-1 and TRBJ2-3, with a tentative D call TRBD2 (7 bases). Trimming took 2 bases from V and 5 from J, leaving 17 bases between them. Germline V gene lookup returns CDR1 DFQATT and CDR2 SNEGSKA (reference sequence). The CDR3 covers 15 residues. CDR3 loop: CSARKPGGRGDTQYF. CDR3 sequence (DNA): TGCAGTGCTAGAAAGCCCGGGGGGCGCGGAGATACGCAGTATTTT.